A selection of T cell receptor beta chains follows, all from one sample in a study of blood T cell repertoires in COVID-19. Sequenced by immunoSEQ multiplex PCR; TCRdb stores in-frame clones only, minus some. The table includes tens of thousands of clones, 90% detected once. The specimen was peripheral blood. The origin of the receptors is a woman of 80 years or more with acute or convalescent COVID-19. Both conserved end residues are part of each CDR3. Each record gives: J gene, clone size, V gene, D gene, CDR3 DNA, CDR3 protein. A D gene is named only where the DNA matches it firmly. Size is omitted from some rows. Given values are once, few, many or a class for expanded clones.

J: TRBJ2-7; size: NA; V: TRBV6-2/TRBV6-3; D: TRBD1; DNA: TGTGCCAGCAGTTACTCGGGACAGAGCCTTTACGAGCAGTACTTC; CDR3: CASSYSGQSLYEQYF
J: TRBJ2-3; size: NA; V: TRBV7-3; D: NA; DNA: TGTGCCAGCAGCTTAAGGAACAGGGCCTTCAGCACAGATACGCAGTATTTT; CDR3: CASSLRNRAFSTDTQYF
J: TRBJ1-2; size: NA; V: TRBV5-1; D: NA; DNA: TGCGCCAGCAGCCGGGGAAACTATGGCTACACCTTC; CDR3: CASSRGNYGYTF
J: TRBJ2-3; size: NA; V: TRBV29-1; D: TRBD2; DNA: TGCAGCGTTGAAGATTGGGGAGCGGGAATCCGCGGAGATACGCAGTATTTT; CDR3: CSVEDWGAGIRGDTQYF
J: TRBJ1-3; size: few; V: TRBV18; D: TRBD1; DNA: TGTGCCAGCTCACCCTGGACAGGGCTTAACTCTGGAAACACCATATATTTT; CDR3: CASSPWTGLNSGNTIYF
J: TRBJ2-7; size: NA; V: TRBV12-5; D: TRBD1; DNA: TGTGCTAGTGGACAAACAGGGGCGGCGTCCTACGAGCAGTACTTC; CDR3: CASGQTGAASYEQYF
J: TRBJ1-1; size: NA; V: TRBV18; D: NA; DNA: TGTGCCAGCTCACCGGCGGCAGTGACGAACACTGAAGCTTTCTTT; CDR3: CASSPAAVTNTEAFF
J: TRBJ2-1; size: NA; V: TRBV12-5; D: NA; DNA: TGTGCTAGTGGTTCCGGGGACAATGAGCAGTTCTTC; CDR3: CASGSGDNEQFF
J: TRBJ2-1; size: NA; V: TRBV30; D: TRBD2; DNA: TGTGCCTCGAATCAACCCGCTAGCGGGAGTTACAATGAGCAGTTCTTC; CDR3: CASNQPASGSYNEQFF
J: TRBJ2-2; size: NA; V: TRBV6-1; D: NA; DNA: TGTGCCAGCACGTCCCCCGGAGTAGGTACCGGGGAGCTGTTTTTT; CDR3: CASTSPGVGTGELFF
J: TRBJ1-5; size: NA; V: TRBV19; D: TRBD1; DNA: TGTGCCAGTACCCTACAGACAGGGGACAATCAGCCCCAGCATTTT; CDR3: CASTLQTGDNQPQHF
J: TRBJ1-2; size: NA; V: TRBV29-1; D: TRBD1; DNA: TGCAGCGCAACACCTCAGGGGGCCGATGTGAGGGGCTACACCTTC; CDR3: CSATPQGADVRGYTF
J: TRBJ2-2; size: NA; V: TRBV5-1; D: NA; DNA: TGCGCCAGCAGCTTGAGGGGCTCCTACTCGAACACCGGGGAGCTGTTTTTT; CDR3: CASSLRGSYSNTGELFF
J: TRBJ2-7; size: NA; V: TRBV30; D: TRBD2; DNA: TGTGCCTGGAGGAAGTATTTGGGGAGGGCTAGCGGATCCTACGAGCAGTACTTC; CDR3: CAWRKYLGRASGSYEQYF
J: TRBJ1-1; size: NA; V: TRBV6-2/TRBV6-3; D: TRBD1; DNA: TGTGCCAGCAGTTACGGGACAGATAGAAGTTGGACTGAAGCTTTCTTT; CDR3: CASSYGTDRSWTEAFF
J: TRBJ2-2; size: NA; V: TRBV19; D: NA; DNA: TGTGCCAGTAGATCAGGGGCGCATAGCACCGGGGAGCTGTTTTTT; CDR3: CASRSGAHSTGELFF
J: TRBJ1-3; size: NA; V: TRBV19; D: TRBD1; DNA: TGTGCCAGTAGTCATCCCAGGGGGGACTCTGGAAACACCATATATTTT; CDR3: CASSHPRGDSGNTIYF
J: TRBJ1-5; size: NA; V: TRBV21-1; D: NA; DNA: TGTGCCAGCAGCAAAGTCCTTCGTCAGCCCCAGCATTTT; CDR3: CASSKVLRQPQHF
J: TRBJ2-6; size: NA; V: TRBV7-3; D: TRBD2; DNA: TGTGCCAGCAGGGCGGGAGGACTTGGGGCCAACGTCCTGACTTTC; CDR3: CASRAGGLGANVLTF
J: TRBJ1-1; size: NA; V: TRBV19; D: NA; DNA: TGTGCCAGTACCCCTCGGAGGGTCCCTCGAGGGGGGGCTGAAGCTTTCTTT; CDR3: CASTPRRVPRGGAEAFF
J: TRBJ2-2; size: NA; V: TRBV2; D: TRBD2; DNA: TGTGCCAGCAGTGCGGATCTAGCGGGAGTGGGGGAGCTGTTTTTT; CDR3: CASSADLAGVGELFF
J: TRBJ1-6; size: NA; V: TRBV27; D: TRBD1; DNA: TGTGCCAGCAGTTTATTGGGGCAGGGGGCGATGAATTCACCCCTCCACTTT; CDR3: CASSLLGQGAMNSPLHF
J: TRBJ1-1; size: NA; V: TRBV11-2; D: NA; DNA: TGTGCCAGCAGCTCACGGCGGAATGAAGCTTTCTTT; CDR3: CASSSRRNEAFF
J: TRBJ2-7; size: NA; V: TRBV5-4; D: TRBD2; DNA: TGTGCCAGCAGCGCCGGGACTAGCGGTTCTTACGAGCAGTACTTC; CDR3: CASSAGTSGSYEQYF
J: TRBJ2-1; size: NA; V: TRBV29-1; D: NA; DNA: TGCAGCGTTGGATGGAGGGTCCATGAGCAGTTCTTC; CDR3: CSVGWRVHEQFF
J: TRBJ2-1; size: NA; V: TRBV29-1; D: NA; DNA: TGCAGCGTTGGTCAGTACAATGAGCAGTTCTTC; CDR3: CSVGQYNEQFF
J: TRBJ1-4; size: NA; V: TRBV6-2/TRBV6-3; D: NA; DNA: TGTGCCAGCAGTCGAGGGTCAACTAATGAAAAACTGTTTTTT; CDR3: CASSRGSTNEKLFF
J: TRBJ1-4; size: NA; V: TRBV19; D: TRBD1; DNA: TGTGCCAGTAGTCCCGGACAGGGTCTTGCAACTAATGAAAAACTGTTTTTT; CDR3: CASSPGQGLATNEKLFF
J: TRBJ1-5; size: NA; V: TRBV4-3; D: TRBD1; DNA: TGCGCCAGCAGCCGGGACAGGGGCAATCAGCCCCAGCATTTT; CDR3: CASSRDRGNQPQHF